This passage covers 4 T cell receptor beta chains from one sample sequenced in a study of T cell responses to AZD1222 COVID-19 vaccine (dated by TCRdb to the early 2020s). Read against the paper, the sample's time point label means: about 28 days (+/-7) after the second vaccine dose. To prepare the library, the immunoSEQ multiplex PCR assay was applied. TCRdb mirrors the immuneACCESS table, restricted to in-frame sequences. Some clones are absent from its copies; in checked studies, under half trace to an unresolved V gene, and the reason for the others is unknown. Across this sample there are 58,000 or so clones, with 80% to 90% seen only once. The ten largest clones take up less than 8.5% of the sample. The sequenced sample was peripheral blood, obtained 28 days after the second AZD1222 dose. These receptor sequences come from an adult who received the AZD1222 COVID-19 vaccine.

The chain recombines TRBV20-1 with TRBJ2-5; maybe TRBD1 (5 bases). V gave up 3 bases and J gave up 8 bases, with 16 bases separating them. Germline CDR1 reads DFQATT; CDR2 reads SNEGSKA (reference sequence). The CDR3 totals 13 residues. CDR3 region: CSASRRVVITQYF. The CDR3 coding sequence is TGCAGTGCTAGTCGCAGGGTGGTGATAACCCAGTACTTC.

Written as DNA, the CDR3 is TGTGCCAGCCTTAAGGGACCCGCCTACGAGCAGTACTTC. Translating it yields CASLKGPAYEQYF. The genes are TRBV2 and TRBJ2-7; D assignment may be TRBD1 or TRBD2 (5 bases each). CDR3 length equals 13 residues. In germline, CDR1 is SNHLY, CDR2 FYNNEI. Trimming pared 8 bases from V and 2 bases from J, leaving 13 bases between. The variable domain in full, with the rest retrieved from reference TRBV2 and TRBJ2-7, is EPEVTQTPSHQVTQMGQEVILRCVPISNHLYFYWYRQILGQKVEFLVSFYNNEISEKSEIFDDQFSVERPDGSNFTLKIRSTKLEDSAMYFCASLKGPAYEQYFGPGTRLTVT.

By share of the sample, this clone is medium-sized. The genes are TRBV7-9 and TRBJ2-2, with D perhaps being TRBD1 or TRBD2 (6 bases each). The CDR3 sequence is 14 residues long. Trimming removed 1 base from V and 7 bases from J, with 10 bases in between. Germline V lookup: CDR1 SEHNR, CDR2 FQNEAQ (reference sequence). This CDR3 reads CASSLGGAFGELFF. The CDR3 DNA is TGTGCCAGCAGCTTAGGGGGGGCCTTCGGGGAGCTGTTTTTT.

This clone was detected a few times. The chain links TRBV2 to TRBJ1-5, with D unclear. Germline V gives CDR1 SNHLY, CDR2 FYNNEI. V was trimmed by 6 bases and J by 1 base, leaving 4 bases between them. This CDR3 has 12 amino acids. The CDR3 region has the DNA TGTGCCAGCAGGCTGAGCAATCAGCCCCAGCATTTT. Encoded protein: CASRLSNQPQHF.